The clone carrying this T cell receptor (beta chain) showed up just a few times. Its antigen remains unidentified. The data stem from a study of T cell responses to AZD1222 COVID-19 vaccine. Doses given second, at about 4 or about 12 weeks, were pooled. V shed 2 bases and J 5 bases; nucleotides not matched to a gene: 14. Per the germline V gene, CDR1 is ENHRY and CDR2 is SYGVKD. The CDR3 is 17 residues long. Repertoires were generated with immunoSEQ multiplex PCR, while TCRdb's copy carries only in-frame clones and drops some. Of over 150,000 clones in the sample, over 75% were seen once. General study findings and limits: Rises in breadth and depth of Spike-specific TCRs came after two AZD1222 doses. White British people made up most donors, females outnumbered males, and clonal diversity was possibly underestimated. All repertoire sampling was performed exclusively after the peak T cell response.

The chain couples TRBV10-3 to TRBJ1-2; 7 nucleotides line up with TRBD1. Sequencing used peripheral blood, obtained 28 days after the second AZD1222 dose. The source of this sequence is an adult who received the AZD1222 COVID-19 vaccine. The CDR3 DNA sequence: TGTGCCATCAGTGAGAGGGGACAGTCTGCTATGGAATATGGCTACACCTTC. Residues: CAISERGQSAMEYGYTF.